The subject of this entry is one T cell receptor (beta chain). This sample stems from a study of monozygotic twins with inflammatory bowel disease. TCRdb reprocessed the 5' RACE reads and keeps a single row for each CDR3 protein, giving no DNA. The sample is made up of about 450,000 distinct CDR3 sequences, and the top ten hold around 2.4% of it. Per germline, CDR1 SGHDT and CDR2 YYEEEE. There are 14 residues in the CDR3. This TCR was recovered from a human donor with ulcerative colitis or Crohn's disease, or a healthy co-twin of an affected twin (not recorded which). Sequencing used blood. The V gene is TRBV5-6, the J gene TRBJ2-3; TCRdb indicates TRBD1, and absent DNA this call remains unverified. The CDR3 is CASSLGTGRNTQYF.